This T cell receptor beta chain was identified during a study of T cells expressing NK-cell markers. For the study at large: One of the eight sequenced donors was seronegative, whereas the other seven were HCMV-seropositive.

CDR3 length equals 13 residues. Germline CDR1 and CDR2: KGHSH and LQKENI. TCRdb re-analyzed the 5' RACE reads; it lists each CDR3 protein once, without DNA. The ten top clones account for around 4.3%, within a sample of fewer than 300,000 distinct CDR3 sequences. General study findings and limits: Among CD8+ T cells from five or six donors, dominant NKG2C+ clonotypes accounted for about 1.0-7.0%.

Details on this clonotype: Its specificity is not known.

Sequenced sample: blood T cells: a sorted CD56 or NKG2C T cell subset, CD4+ or CD8+ T cells, or bulk PBMC T cells (not recorded which). The source of this sequence is a woman between 18 and 70 years old in good health. The rearrangement links TRBV18 to TRBJ1-2; the D call of TRBD1 rests on TCRdb alone, since no DNA is present to check it. CDR3 protein: CASSPNQGDGYTF.